What follows is one T cell receptor beta chain and its context. What it recognizes is unknown. This sample was included in a study of lymphopenia after photon versus proton radiotherapy. Study observations and caveats: Authors raise, but do not show, better survival with proton therapy.

Using immunoSEQ multiplex PCR, the repertoire was profiled, and TCRdb retains in-frame clones only, with some absent. In the table there are approximately 40,000 clones, about 86% of which are singletons. With 10 bases removed from V and 3 bases from J, the gap between germline ends came to 13 bases. This CDR3 spans 13 amino acids. The germline V gene has CDR1 SGHTA and CDR2 FQGNSA. The chain carries TRBV7-2 and TRBJ2-1, with D tentatively TRBD2 (6 bases). The starting material was peripheral blood, obtained from a patient treated with proton-based radiotherapy. The clonotype originates from a woman in her 70s with pancreatic cancer. Some clones in this sample may be carry-over from other donors' samples. The DNA of the CDR3 is TGTGCCAACCGGGAGCCTTACTACAATGAGCAGTTCTTC. Protein product: CANREPYYNEQFF.